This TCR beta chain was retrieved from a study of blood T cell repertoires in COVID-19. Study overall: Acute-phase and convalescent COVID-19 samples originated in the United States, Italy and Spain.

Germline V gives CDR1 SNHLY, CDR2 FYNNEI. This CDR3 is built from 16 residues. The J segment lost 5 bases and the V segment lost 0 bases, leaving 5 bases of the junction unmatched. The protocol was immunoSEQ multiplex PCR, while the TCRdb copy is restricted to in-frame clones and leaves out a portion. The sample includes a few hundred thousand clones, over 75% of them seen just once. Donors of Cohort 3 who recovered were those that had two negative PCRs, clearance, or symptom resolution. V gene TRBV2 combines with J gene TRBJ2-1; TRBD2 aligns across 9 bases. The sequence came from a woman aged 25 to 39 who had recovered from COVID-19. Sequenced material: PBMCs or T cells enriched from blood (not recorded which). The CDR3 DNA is TGTGCCAGCAGTGAAGCGCGGGGGGGCGTGGACAATGAGCAGTTCTTC. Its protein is CASSEARGGVDNEQFF.